These 4 T cell receptor beta chains were sequenced from one sample in a study of shared clonotypes between healthy human individuals. The method was immunoSEQ multiplex PCR; TCRdb's version includes in-frame clones alone and lacks a portion of them. The sample holds more than 450,000 clones; roughly 78% are singletons and the top ten take 10% to 15%. The sequencing input was PBMCs. The receptors come from a woman in her thirties or forties in good health. Some clones in this sample may be carry-over from other donors' samples.

The chain combines TRBV4-1 with TRBJ2-3, with 7 bases aligning to TRBD2. The germline V gene encodes CDR1 MGHRA and CDR2 YSYEKL. CDR3 length: 17 residues. With V trimmed by 2 bases and J by 6 bases, 14 bases remained unmatched. The CDR3 DNA is TGCGCCAGCAGCCAACGGGGATGGCGGGAGAGTGAGGATACGCAGTATTTT. Residues: CASSQRGWRESEDTQYF.

The J gene is TRBJ2-1, the V gene TRBV18; TRBD2 matches 8 bases. Germline assignment: CDR1 KGHSH and CDR2 LQKENI. V shed 3 bases, J shed 8 bases, and the junction held 15 bases outside the gene matches. The CDR3 runs 17 residues. CDR3 region: CASSPPGVNGRVYEQFF. In DNA form, the CDR3 reads TGTGCCAGCTCACCGCCTGGGGTAAACGGGAGGGTATATGAGCAGTTCTTC.

The rearrangement links TRBV25-1 to TRBJ2-1; TRBD2 aligns across 8 bases. J gave up 6 bases and V 4 bases, and 2 bases lay outside the gene matches. This CDR3 region has 13 residues. The V gene's germline CDR1 is MGHDK and CDR2 SYGVNS. CDR3 nucleotides: TGTGCCAGCAGTGGGCTAGCGGGCAATGAGCAGTTCTTC. Amino acid sequence: CASSGLAGNEQFF.

The chain has TRBV5-1 and TRBJ2-1, with D perhaps given as TRBD1 or TRBD2 (6 bases each). Germline CDR1 is SGHRS and CDR2 is YFSETQ. The germline V and J ends were trimmed by 1 base and 10 bases, with 21 bases remaining between them. The CDR3 totals 16 residues. As DNA, the CDR3 is TGCGCCAGCAGCTTGATTGGGACAACGGGGGCTGGGGAGCAGTTCTTC. It translates to CASSLIGTTGAGEQFF.